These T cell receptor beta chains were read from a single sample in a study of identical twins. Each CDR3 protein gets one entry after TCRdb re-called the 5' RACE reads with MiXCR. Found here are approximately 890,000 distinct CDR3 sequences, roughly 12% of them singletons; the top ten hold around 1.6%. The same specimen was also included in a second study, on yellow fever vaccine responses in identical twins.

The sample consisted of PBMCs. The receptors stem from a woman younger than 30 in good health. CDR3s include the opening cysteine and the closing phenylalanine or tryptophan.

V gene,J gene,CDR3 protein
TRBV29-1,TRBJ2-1,CSVEAARPPRNNEQFF
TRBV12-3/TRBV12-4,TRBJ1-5,CASSFWGLNQPQHF
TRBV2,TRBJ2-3,CASTRKGQLTSTDTQYF
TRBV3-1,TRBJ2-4,CASSPGPTGTKNIQYF
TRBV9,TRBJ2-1,CASSVVGGLAGYNEQFF
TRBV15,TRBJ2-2,CATSRVRDTGELFF
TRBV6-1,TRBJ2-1,CASSHGDRGGNEQFF
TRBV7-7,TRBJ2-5,CASSMDRDTGETQYF
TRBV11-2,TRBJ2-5,CASSQVAGGRETQYF
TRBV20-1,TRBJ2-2,CSARGSGGTTGTGELFF
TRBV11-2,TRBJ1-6,CASSLFGRAYNSPLHF
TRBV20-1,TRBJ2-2,CCARPGTSGIPGELFF
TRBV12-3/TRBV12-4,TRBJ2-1,CASSPLDHEQFF
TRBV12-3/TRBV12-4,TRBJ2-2,CASSLSVQGTGELFF
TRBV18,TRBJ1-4,CASSPSGARYGSTNEKLFF
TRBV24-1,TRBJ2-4,CATSDFSENIQYF
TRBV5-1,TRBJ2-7,CASSLTRHNYEQYF
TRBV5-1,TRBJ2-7,CASSFQTGLGGTYEQYF
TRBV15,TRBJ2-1,CATSRGGGGLGEQFF
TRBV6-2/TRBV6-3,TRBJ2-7,CASSYSLGYEQYF
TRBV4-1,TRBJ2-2,CASSRSGTSGATGELFF
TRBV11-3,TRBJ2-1,CASSLWGRGNEQFF
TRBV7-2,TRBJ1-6,CASSYSASPLHF
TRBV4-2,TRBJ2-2,CASSQDIGAWGELFF
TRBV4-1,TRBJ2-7,CASSQEGRGDEQYF
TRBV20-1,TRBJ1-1,CSATNRGLHAEAFF